This T cell receptor (beta chain) was found in a study of type 1 and type 2 diabetes patients. Peripheral blood, around 9.5 milliliters per participant, was collected. CDR3 length: 14 amino acids. In germline, CDR1 is LNHDA, CDR2 SQIVND (reference sequence). Genomic DNA was the PCR template. A primer set of 30 forward and 13 reverse primers amplified the CDR3. TCRdb fed the multiplex PCR reads into MiXCR, producing one record per CDR3 protein. The repertoire includes approximately 260,000 distinct CDR3 sequences, roughly 44% of them detected once, and roughly an eighth sits in the top ten. In regard to this clonotype: An end of the junction does not agree with germline; a read error may underlie this.

The V gene is TRBV19, the J gene TRBJ1-1; D is undetermined. This sequence was found in a man between 18 and 35 years old with type 2 diabetes. The sequencing input was peripheral blood mononuclear cells (PBMCs). The CDR3 sequence: CASSIGIGNTDAFF. CDR3 bases: TGTGCCAGTAGTATTGGCATAGGGAACACTGATGCTTTCTTT.